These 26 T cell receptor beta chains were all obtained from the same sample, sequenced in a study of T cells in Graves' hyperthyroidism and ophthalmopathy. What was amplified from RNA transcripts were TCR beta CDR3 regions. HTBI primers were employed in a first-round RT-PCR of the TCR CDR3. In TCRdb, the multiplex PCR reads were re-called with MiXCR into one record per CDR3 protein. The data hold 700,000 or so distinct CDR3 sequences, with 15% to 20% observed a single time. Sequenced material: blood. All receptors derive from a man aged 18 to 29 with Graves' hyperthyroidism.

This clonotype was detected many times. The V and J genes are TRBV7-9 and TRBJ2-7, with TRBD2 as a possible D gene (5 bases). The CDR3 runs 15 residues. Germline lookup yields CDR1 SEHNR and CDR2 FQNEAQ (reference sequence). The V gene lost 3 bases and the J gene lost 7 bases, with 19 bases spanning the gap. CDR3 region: CASSFQLRQPGEQYF. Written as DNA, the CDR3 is TGTGCCAGCAGCTTCCAGCTGAGGCAGCCGGGGGAGCAGTACTTC.

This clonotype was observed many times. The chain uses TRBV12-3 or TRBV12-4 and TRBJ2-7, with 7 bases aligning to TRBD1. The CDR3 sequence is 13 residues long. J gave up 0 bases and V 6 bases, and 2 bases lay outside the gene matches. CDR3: CASRRDSSYEQYF. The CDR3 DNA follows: TGTGCCAGCAGGAGGGACAGCTCCTACGAGCAGTACTTC.

Here the CDR3 DNA reads TGCGCCAGCAGCTTATACGGGGAGGGCTATGGCTACACCTTC. Amino acids: CASSLYGEGYGYTF. The chain employs TRBV5-1 and TRBJ1-2; unclear D gene. Trimming removed 2 bases from V and 4 bases from J, with 12 bases in between. Germline CDR1 is SGHRS and CDR2 is YFSETQ. The CDR3 consists of 14 residues.

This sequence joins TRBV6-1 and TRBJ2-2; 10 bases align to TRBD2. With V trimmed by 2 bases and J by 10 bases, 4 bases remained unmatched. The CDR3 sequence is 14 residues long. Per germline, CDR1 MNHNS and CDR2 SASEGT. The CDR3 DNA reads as TGTGCCAGCAGTGAACTAGCGGGAGTGCAGGAGCTGTTTTTT. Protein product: CASSELAGVQELFF.

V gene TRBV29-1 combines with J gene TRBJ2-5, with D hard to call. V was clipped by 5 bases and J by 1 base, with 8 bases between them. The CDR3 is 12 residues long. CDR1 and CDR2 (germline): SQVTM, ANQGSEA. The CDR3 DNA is TGCAGCGTTTTAACAGTCCAAGAGACCCAGTACTTC. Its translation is CSVLTVQETQYF. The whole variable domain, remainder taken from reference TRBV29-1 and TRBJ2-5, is SAVISQKPSRDICQRGTSLTIQCQVDSQVTMMFWYRQQPGQSLTLIATANQGSEATYESGFVIDKFPISRPNLTFSTLTVSNMSPEDSSIYLCSVLTVQETQYFGPGTRLLVL.

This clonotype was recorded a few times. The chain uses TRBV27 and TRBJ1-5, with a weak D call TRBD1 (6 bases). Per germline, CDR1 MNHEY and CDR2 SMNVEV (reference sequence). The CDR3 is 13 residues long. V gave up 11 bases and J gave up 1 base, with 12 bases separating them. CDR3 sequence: CAPGRGSNQPQHF. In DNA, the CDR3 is TGTGCCCCAGGAAGGGGGAGCAATCAGCCCCAGCATTTT.

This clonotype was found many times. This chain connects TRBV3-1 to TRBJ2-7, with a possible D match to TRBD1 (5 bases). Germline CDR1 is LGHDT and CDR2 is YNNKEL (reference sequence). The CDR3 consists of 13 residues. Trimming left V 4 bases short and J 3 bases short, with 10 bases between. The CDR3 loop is CASSRGQLYEQYF. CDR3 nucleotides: TGTGCCAGCAGCCGAGGACAACTCTACGAGCAGTACTTC.

The CDR3 region is CASSQGQGPNYEQYF. In nucleotides, the CDR3 is TGTGCCAGCAGCCAAGGACAGGGCCCCAACTACGAGCAGTACTTC. The V call is TRBV14, the J call TRBJ2-7; 7 bases match TRBD1. This CDR3 region has 15 residues. Trimming removed 1 base from V and 3 bases from J; junction bases left unmatched: 6. Germline-derived CDR1 and CDR2 are SGHDN and FVKESK. The full variable domain, in which reference TRBV14 and TRBJ2-7 provide the parts outside the CDR3, is EAGVTQFPSHSVIEKGQTVTLRCDPISGHDNLYWYRRVMGKEIKFLLHFVKESKQDESGMPNNRFLAERTGGTYSTLKVQPAELEDSGVYFCASSQGQGPNYEQYFGPGTRLTVT.

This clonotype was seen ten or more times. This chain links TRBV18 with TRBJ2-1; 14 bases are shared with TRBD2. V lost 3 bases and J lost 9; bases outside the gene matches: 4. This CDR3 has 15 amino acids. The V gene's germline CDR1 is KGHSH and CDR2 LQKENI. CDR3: CASSPGLAGAGEQFF. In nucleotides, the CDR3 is TGTGCCAGCTCACCGGGACTAGCGGGAGCGGGTGAGCAGTTCTTC.

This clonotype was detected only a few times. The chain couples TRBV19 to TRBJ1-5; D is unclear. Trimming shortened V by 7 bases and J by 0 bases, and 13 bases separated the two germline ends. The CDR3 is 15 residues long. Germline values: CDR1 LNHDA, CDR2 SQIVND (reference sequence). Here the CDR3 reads CASIMTVYSNQPQHF. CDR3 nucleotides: TGTGCCAGTATCATGACCGTCTATAGCAATCAGCCCCAGCATTTT.

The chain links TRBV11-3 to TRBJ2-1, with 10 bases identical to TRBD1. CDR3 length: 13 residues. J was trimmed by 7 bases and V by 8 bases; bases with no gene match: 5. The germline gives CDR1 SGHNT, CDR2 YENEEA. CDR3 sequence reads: CASQGQGDNEQFF. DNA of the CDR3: TGTGCCAGCCAAGGACAGGGGGATAATGAGCAGTTCTTC.

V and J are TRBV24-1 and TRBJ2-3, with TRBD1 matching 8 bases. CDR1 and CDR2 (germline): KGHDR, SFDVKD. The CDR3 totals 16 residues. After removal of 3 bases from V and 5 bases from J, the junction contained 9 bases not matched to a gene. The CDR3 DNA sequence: TGTGCCACCAGTGATAGACAGGGGAGGCTCGGAGATACGCAGTATTTT. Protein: CATSDRQGRLGDTQYF.

Here the CDR3 reads CASSGGFGAERANEQFF. The CDR3 coding sequence is TGTGCCAGCAGCGGGGGGTTCGGGGCAGAAAGGGCCAATGAGCAGTTCTTC. The chain has TRBV9 and TRBJ2-1; D tentatively fits TRBD1 or TRBD2 (5 bases each). V was clipped by 3 bases and J by 6 bases, with 22 bases between them. This CDR3 has 17 amino acids. In germline, CDR1 is SGDLS, CDR2 YYNGEE.

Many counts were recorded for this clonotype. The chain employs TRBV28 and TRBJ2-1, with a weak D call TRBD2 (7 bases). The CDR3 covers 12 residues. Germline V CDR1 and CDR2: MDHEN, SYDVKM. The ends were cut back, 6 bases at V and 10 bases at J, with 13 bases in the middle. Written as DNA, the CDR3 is TGTGCCAGCAGCTCGGGGGGCGTGGAGCAGTTCTTC. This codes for CASSSGGVEQFF.

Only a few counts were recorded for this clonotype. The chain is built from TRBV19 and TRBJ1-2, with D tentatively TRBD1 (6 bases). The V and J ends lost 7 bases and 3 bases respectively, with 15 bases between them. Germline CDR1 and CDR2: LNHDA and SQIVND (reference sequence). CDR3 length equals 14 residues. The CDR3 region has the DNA TGTGCCAGTAAGAAGGACAAGGGGGACTATGGCTACACCTTC. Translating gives CASKKDKGDYGYTF.

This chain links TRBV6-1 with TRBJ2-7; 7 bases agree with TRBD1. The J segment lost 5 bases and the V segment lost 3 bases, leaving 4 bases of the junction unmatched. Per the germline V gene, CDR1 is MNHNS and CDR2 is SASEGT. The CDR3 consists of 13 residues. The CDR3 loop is CASSDQGVHEQYF. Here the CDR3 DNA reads TGTGCCAGCAGTGACCAGGGGGTCCACGAGCAGTACTTC.

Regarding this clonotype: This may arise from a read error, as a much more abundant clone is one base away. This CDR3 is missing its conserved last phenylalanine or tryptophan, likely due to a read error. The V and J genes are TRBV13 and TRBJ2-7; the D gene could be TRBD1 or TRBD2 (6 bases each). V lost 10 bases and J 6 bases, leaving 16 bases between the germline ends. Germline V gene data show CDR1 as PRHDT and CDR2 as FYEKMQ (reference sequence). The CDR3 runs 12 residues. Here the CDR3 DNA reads TGTGCCACCGCCACGGGGGCAGGCGAGCAGTACCTC. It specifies CATATGAGEQYL.

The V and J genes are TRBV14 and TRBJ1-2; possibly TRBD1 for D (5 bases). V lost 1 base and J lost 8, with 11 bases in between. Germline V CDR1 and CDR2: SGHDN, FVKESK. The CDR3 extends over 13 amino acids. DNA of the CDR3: TGTGCCAGCAGCCAAGGCCTGAGGGGAGGCTACACCTTC. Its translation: CASSQGLRGGYTF.

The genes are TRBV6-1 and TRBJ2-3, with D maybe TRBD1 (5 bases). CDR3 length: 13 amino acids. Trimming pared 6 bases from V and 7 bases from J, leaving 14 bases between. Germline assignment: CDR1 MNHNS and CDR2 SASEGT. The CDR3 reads CASSSSRVYTQYF. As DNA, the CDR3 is TGTGCCAGCAGCTCCTCCAGGGTGTATACGCAGTATTTT.

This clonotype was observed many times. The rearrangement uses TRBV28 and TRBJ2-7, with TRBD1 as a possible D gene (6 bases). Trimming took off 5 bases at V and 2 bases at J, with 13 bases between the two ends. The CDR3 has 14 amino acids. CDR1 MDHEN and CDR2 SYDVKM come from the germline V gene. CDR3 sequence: CASSPWGTTYEQYF. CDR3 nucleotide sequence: TGTGCCAGCAGTCCTTGGGGGACAACCTACGAGCAGTACTTC.

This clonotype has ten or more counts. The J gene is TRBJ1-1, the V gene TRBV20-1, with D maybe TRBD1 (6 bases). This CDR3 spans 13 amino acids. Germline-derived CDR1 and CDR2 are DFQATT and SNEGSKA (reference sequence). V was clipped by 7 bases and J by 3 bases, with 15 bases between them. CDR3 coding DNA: TGCAGTGTTCGAACAGGGTTGTACACTGAAGCTTTCTTT. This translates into CSVRTGLYTEAFF.

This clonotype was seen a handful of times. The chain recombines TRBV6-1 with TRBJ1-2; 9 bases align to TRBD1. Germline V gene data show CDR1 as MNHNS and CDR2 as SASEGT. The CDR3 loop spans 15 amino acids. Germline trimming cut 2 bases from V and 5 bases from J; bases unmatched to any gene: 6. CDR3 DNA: TGTGCCAGCAGTGAATGGGACAGGGAGGAGTATGGCTACACCTTC. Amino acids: CASSEWDREEYGYTF.

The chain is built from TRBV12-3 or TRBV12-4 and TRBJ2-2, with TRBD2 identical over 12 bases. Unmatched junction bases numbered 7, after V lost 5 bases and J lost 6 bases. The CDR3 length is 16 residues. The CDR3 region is CASSPRLAGEAGELFF. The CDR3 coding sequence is TGTGCCAGCAGTCCCAGACTAGCGGGAGAGGCCGGGGAGCTGTTTTTT.

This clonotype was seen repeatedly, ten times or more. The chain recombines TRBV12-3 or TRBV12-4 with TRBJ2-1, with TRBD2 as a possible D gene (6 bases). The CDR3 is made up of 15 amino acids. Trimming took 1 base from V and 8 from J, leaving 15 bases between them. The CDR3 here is CASSLGGTGDDEQFF. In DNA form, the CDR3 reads TGTGCCAGCAGTTTAGGGGGGACGGGAGACGATGAGCAGTTCTTC.

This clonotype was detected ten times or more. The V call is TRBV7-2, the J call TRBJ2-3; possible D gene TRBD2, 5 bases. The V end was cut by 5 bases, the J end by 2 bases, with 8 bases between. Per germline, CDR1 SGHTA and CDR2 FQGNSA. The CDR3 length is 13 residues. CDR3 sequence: CASSPDYTDTQYF. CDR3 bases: TGTGCCAGCAGCCCCGACTACACAGATACGCAGTATTTT.

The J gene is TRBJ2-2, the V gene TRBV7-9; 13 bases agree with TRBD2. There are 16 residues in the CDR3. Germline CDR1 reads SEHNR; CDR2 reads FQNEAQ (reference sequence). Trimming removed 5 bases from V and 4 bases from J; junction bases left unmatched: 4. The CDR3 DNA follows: TGTGCCAGCAGCCTACTAGCGGGAGGGCCCACCGGGGAGCTGTTTTTT. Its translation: CASSLLAGGPTGELFF.